The 22 T cell receptor beta chains below were found in one sample sequenced in a study of regulatory T cells in long-lasting Graves disease. Time point reported: newly diagnosed GD, antithyroid drugs for less than 3 months. Following extraction of RNA from PBMCs, that RNA was used to make the TCR library. Arm-PCR with iRepertoire HTBI primers amplified the CDR3 regions for these TCR beta libraries. MiXCR, applied by TCRdb to the multiplex PCR reads, yields one record per CDR3 protein. Here the sample spans some 600,000 distinct CDR3 sequences, about 16% being singletons. The data were also submitted as part of a second study, on T cells in Graves' hyperthyroidism and ophthalmopathy.

The sequences come from peripheral blood mononuclear cells (PBMCs), collected at new diagnosis, from a patient treated with antithyroid drugs. The receptor source for this set is a man aged 18 to 30 with Graves disease.

This clonotype has at least ten counts. The junction shows a germline mismatch at one end, possibly a read error. The chain has TRBV9 and TRBJ2-3, with unresolved D. The CDR3 runs 14 residues. Germline V gives CDR1 SGDLS, CDR2 YYNGEE. The CDR3 sequence is CASSVDGGAETQYF. CDR3 nucleotides: TGTGCCAGCAGCGTAGATGGCGGCGCAGAGACGCAGTATTTT.

This clonotype was picked up many times. The V gene is TRBV20-1, the J gene TRBJ2-7, with 14 positions matching TRBD2. The J segment lost 6 bases and the V segment lost 5 bases, leaving 9 bases of the junction unmatched. The germline CDR1 and CDR2 sequences are DFQATT and SNEGSKA (reference sequence). This CDR3 is 15 amino acids long. The CDR3: CSAPTGTSGRGEQYF. The CDR3 region has the DNA TGCAGTGCTCCCACCGGGACTAGCGGGAGAGGCGAGCAGTACTTC.

This clonotype was counted a few times. Here the CDR3 DNA reads TGTGCTAGTGGTTTGGCAAAAGGAATGGGACAGGGTACGCACACCATATATTTT. Residues: CASGLAKGMGQGTHTIYF. The chain recombines TRBV12-5 with TRBJ1-3; TRBD1 matches 9 bases. V lost 1 base and J lost 8; bases outside the gene matches: 15. Germline lookup yields CDR1 LGHNT and CDR2 FRNRAP. The CDR3 spans 18 residues.

This clonotype was found a few times. The V call is TRBV6-1, the J call TRBJ1-2; no firm D call. CDR3 length: 15 amino acids. Trimming took 7 bases from V and 4 from J, leaving 19 bases between them. CDR1 is MNHNS and CDR2 is SASEGT in the germline V gene. DNA of the CDR3: TGTGCCAGCAACTTTATGGCAGAAGAGAGCTATGGCTACACCTTC. Translated, it gives CASNFMAEESYGYTF.

This chain joins TRBV7-9 and TRBJ1-2; the D gene is possibly TRBD1 (5 bases). This CDR3 has 15 amino acids. From germline, CDR1 is SEHNR and CDR2 FQNEAQ (reference sequence). Trimming left V 5 bases short and J 8 bases short, with 21 bases between. Here the CDR3 DNA reads TGTGCCAGCAGCCTAGGGGACGGAGCCTTCGGAGGCTACACCTTC. Translated, it gives CASSLGDGAFGGYTF.

V is TRBV7-8 and J is TRBJ2-4; 9 nucleotides agree with TRBD1. The CDR3 length is 12 residues. The germline CDR1 and CDR2 sequences are SGHVS and FQNEAQ. V lost 5 bases and J lost 11; bases outside the gene matches: 4. CDR3 in DNA: TGTGCCAGCAGCCTACGACAGGGGGTTCAGTACTTC. It is translated as CASSLRQGVQYF.

This clonotype was observed at least ten times. The chain employs TRBV29-1 and TRBJ2-7; D gene unclear. Germline V gives CDR1 SQVTM, CDR2 ANQGSEA. Trimming shortened V by 6 bases and J by 1 base, and 13 bases separated the two germline ends. This CDR3 has 13 amino acids. The CDR3 nucleotides are TGCAGCGTGGGCGACATTTTATCCTACGAGCAGTACTTC. This sequence encodes CSVGDILSYEQYF.

J is TRBJ1-5 and V is TRBV6-1; TRBD1 matches 8 bases. There are 15 residues in the CDR3. The germline V gene has CDR1 MNHNS and CDR2 SASEGT. J was trimmed by 7 bases and V by 7 bases; bases with no gene match: 12. CDR3 residues: CASTTTGAPLQPQHF. The CDR3 DNA reads as TGTGCCAGCACCACGACAGGGGCACCGCTCCAGCCCCAGCATTTT.

This clonotype has ten or more counts. This rearrangement joins TRBV20-1 to TRBJ2-5; 10 bases map to TRBD2. The CDR3 spans 15 residues. V was clipped by 1 base and J by 5 bases; unmatched bases: 7. Germline V gene data show CDR1 as DFQATT and CDR2 as SNEGSKA (reference sequence). The CDR3 loop is CSARVTAGGPETQYF. The DNA of the CDR3 is TGCAGTGCTAGAGTCACAGCGGGAGGGCCGGAGACCCAGTACTTC.

This clonotype was found a few times. The chain couples TRBV3-1 to TRBJ2-7; the D gene is possibly TRBD1 (5 bases). The V and J ends lost 8 bases and 3 bases respectively, with 11 bases between them. Germline lookup yields CDR1 LGHDT and CDR2 YNNKEL (reference sequence). This CDR3 has 12 residues. In DNA, the CDR3 is TGTGCCAGCGCAGGGCCCATCTACGAGCAGTACTTC. Its translation: CASAGPIYEQYF.

The chain couples TRBV6-1 to TRBJ2-7, with 9 bases that match TRBD2. The CDR3 is 13 amino acids. Germline loops: CDR1 MNHNS, CDR2 SASEGT. Unmatched junction bases numbered 4, after V lost 8 bases and J lost 2 bases. The CDR3 DNA is TGTGCCAGCTCTAGCGGGGTAACCTACGAGCAGTACTTC. It yields the protein CASSSGVTYEQYF.

V usage is TRBV20-1 and J usage is TRBJ2-1; 8 bases are shared with TRBD2. In germline, CDR1 is DFQATT, CDR2 SNEGSKA (reference sequence). Unmatched junction bases numbered 16, after V lost 3 bases and J lost 3 bases. CDR3 length: 18 residues. CDR3 sequence reads: CSASYITAGGFLYNEQFF. Written as DNA, the CDR3 is TGCAGTGCTAGTTATATTACGGCGGGAGGATTTCTCTACAATGAGCAGTTCTTC.

The chain employs TRBV7-9 and TRBJ2-7; 8 positions match TRBD2. V was pared by 3 bases and J by 1 base, with 2 bases of the junction left unmatched. The CDR3 sequence is 14 residues long. CDR1 is SEHNR, CDR2 FQNEAQ, per germline (reference sequence). The CDR3 sequence is CASSLTSESYEQYF. DNA for the CDR3: TGTGCCAGCAGCTTGACTAGCGAGTCCTACGAGCAGTACTTC. The variable domain in full, completed from reference TRBV7-9 and TRBJ2-7, reads DTGVSQNPRHKITKRGQNVTFRCDPISEHNRLYWYRQTLGQGPEFLTYFQNEAQLEKSRLLSDRFSAERPKGSFSTLEIQRTEQGDSAMYLCASSLTSESYEQYFGPGTRLTVT.

This clonotype was seen repeatedly, ten times or more. The chain couples TRBV10-3 to TRBJ2-1; no firm D call. Between the trimmed V and J ends, which lost 2 bases and 1 base, there was a span of 3 bases. The CDR3 has 13 amino acids. Germline loops: CDR1 ENHRY, CDR2 SYGVKD. CDR3 sequence: CAISEVSYNEQFF. DNA for the CDR3: TGTGCCATCAGTGAGGTTTCCTACAATGAGCAGTTCTTC.

This clonotype was seen a few times. The V gene is TRBV3-1, the J gene TRBJ1-6; 8 bases are shared with TRBD1. With V trimmed by 5 bases and J by 10 bases, 4 bases remained unmatched. The germline V gene has CDR1 LGHDT and CDR2 YNNKEL (reference sequence). The CDR3 has 13 residues. The CDR3 sequence is CASSTDRGSPLHF. CDR3 DNA sequence: TGTGCCAGCAGCACCGACAGGGGATCACCCCTCCACTTT.

This clonotype was detected ten times or more. V usage is TRBV12-3 or TRBV12-4 and J usage is TRBJ2-2; D is unclear. The CDR3 covers 12 residues. Deletions cut 6 bases from V and 3 bases from J, with 5 bases between. The CDR3 sequence: CASSLHTGELFF. The CDR3 bases are TGTGCCAGCAGCCTTCACACCGGGGAGCTGTTTTTT.

There are a few counts of this clonotype. The V and J genes are TRBV6-2 or TRBV6-3 and TRBJ2-7, with 14 bases lining up with TRBD2. Germline values: CDR1 MNHEY, CDR2 SVGEGT. The junction had 20 bases not matched to a gene; V was cut back by 6 bases and J by 4 bases. The CDR3 totals 20 residues. The CDR3 region is CASSPPDRVGTSGSTYEQYF. The CDR3 DNA reads TGTGCCAGCAGCCCTCCTGACAGGGTGGGGACTAGCGGGAGTACGTACGAGCAGTACTTC.

This chain uses TRBV19 with TRBJ2-1; 9 bases are a match to TRBD2. Germline V lookup: CDR1 LNHDA, CDR2 SQIVND (reference sequence). This CDR3 is built from 18 residues. V dropped 1 base and J dropped 12; count of bases not matched to a gene: 19. CDR3 protein: CASSIARLGTSPHDGQFF. The CDR3 DNA sequence: TGTGCCAGTAGTATAGCCAGACTGGGGACTAGCCCACACGACGGGCAGTTCTTC.

This chain joins TRBV20-1 and TRBJ1-4; D gene unclear. The V gene's germline CDR1 is DFQATT and CDR2 SNEGSKA (reference sequence). This CDR3 is 14 amino acids long. V lost 3 bases and J lost 1, with 9 bases in between. CDR3 amino acids: CSASSGGTNEKLFF. CDR3 nucleotide sequence: TGCAGTGCTAGTAGTGGAGGAACTAATGAAAAACTGTTTTTT.

This clonotype was recorded at least ten times. This sequence joins TRBV20-1 and TRBJ2-5; possibly TRBD2 for D (5 bases). CDR3 size: 13 residues. The V gene lost 3 bases and the J gene lost 0 bases, with 8 bases spanning the gap. Germline V gene lookup returns CDR1 DFQATT and CDR2 SNEGSKA (reference sequence). For the CDR3, the DNA is TGCAGTGCTAGCGGGAACAACCAAGAGACCCAGTACTTC. Its protein is CSASGNNQETQYF.

This chain connects TRBV18 to TRBJ1-3; D is unclear. Germline V gene lookup returns CDR1 KGHSH and CDR2 LQKENI. V was clipped by 2 bases and J by 0 bases, with 5 bases between them. The CDR3 consists of 14 residues. The CDR3 DNA follows: TGTGCCAGCTCACCAATAGACTCTGGAAACACCATATATTTT. Protein product: CASSPIDSGNTIYF.

This clonotype was picked up many times. The chain has TRBV3-1 and TRBJ1-2; a possible D gene is TRBD1 (5 bases). V lost 4 bases and J 0 bases, leaving 12 bases between the germline ends. CDR1 and CDR2 (germline): LGHDT, YNNKEL (reference sequence). This CDR3 is 15 amino acids long. CDR3 loop: CASSPWGSSNYGYTF. CDR3 sequence (DNA): TGTGCCAGCAGCCCATGGGGGTCTTCTAACTATGGCTACACCTTC.